The 28 T cell receptor beta chains reported below all come from one sample, sequenced in a study of blood T cell repertoires in COVID-19. TCRdb's table, derived via immunoSEQ multiplex PCR, lists solely in-frame clones and lacks some. This table holds over 300,000 clones, under 90% found once. Sequences were obtained from PBMCs or T cells enriched from blood (not recorded which). Source of these receptors: a woman between 18 and 29 years old who had recovered from COVID-19.

J is TRBJ1-1 and V is TRBV18; D is unresolved. V dropped 2 bases and J dropped 1 base, with 8 bases sitting between them. This CDR3 has 14 residues. Germline assignment: CDR1 KGHSH and CDR2 LQKENI. The CDR3 DNA follows: TGTGCCAGCTCACCATACGACACGAACACTGAAGCTTTCTTT. It codes for CASSPYDTNTEAFF.

This clone was recorded a few times. J is TRBJ2-7 and V is TRBV13; a possible D gene is TRBD1 (6 bases). V dropped 3 bases and J dropped 4 bases, with 16 bases sitting between them. Germline V gene sequence: CDR1 PRHDT, CDR2 FYEKMQ (reference sequence). The CDR3 sequence is 15 residues long. CDR3 DNA sequence: TGTGCCAGCAGCTTTGTTGGGGACAAGGATTACGAGCAGTACTTC. As protein: CASSFVGDKDYEQYF.

This clone was detected only once. The chain joins TRBV3-1 (or the pseudogene TRBV3-2) to TRBJ2-2, with D hard to call. Trimming removed 3 bases at V and 5 bases at J, with 7 bases between. This CDR3 spans 13 amino acids. Germline CDR1 and CDR2: LGHDT and YNNKEL (reference sequence). This chain's CDR3 is CASSQATTGELFF. The CDR3 DNA is TGTGCCAGCAGCCAGGCGACTACCGGGGAGCTGTTTTTT.

The gene calls are TRBV10-3 and TRBJ1-3; 7 bases line up with TRBD1. Per germline, CDR1 ENHRY and CDR2 SYGVKD. The CDR3 runs 15 residues. After removal of 10 bases from V and 0 bases from J, the junction contained 9 bases not matched to a gene. The CDR3 spells CATRDSRSSGNTIYF. In DNA form, the CDR3 reads TGTGCCACTAGGGACAGTAGAAGCTCTGGAAACACCATATATTTT.

The chain is built from TRBV28 and TRBJ1-1; the match to TRBD1 covers 9 bases. The germline V gene has CDR1 MDHEN and CDR2 SYDVKM. The CDR3 length is 14 residues. With V trimmed by 6 bases and J by 3 bases, 5 bases remained unmatched. DNA of the CDR3: TGTGCCAGCAGCACAGGGGGCGCGTACACTGAAGCTTTCTTT. This encodes CASSTGGAYTEAFF. The full variable domain, completed using reference TRBV28 and TRBJ1-1, is DVKVTQSSRYLVKRTGEKVFLECVQDMDHENMFWYRQDPGLGLRLIYFSYDVKMKEKGDIPEGYSVSREKKERFSLILESASTNQTSMYLCASSTGGAYTEAFFGQGTRLTVV.

The chain joins TRBV11-2 to TRBJ2-7, with 8 bases aligning to TRBD1. The length of the CDR3 is 18 residues. Germline V gene lookup returns CDR1 SGHAT and CDR2 FQNNGV. V lost 0 bases and J lost 3; bases outside the gene matches: 13. The CDR3 region has the DNA TGTGCCAGCAGCTTAGATAGCCGCCAGGGGGCGATACTCTACGAGCAGTACTTC. Translated: CASSLDSRQGAILYEQYF.

The gene calls are TRBV3-1 (or the pseudogene TRBV3-2) and TRBJ2-7; weak D call: TRBD1 (5 bases). V was shortened by 1 base and J by 3 bases, with 13 bases between the two germline ends. CDR3 size: 15 residues. Germline values: CDR1 LGHDT, CDR2 YNNKEL (reference sequence). CDR3 sequence: CASSQASRQNYEQYF. The CDR3 DNA reads TGTGCCAGCAGCCAAGCGTCCAGACAGAACTACGAGCAGTACTTC.

The CDR3 sequence is CASIRRGENTEAFF. For the CDR3, the DNA is TGTGCCAGTATCCGACGGGGGGAGAACACTGAAGCTTTCTTT. The V and J genes are TRBV19 and TRBJ1-1; maybe TRBD1 (5 bases). CDR3 length: 14 residues. Germline loops: CDR1 LNHDA, CDR2 SQIVND (reference sequence). Trimming took 7 bases from V and 1 from J, leaving 13 bases between them.

This sequence joins TRBV3-1 (or the pseudogene TRBV3-2) and TRBJ2-5, with 8 bases fitting TRBD1. The CDR3 has 12 amino acids. V was clipped by 7 bases and J by 5 bases; unmatched bases: 3. CDR1 and CDR2 from the germline V gene are LGHDT and YNNKEL (reference sequence). The CDR3 nucleotides read TGTGCCAGCACCACAGGGGGGGAGACCCAGTACTTC. It yields the protein CASTTGGETQYF.

The chain combines TRBV9 with TRBJ2-7, with 11 positions matching TRBD1. Germline-derived CDR1 and CDR2 are SGDLS and YYNGEE. The CDR3 has 14 amino acids. J lost 6 bases, V lost 2 bases, and 4 bases had no gene match. For the CDR3, the DNA is TGTGCCAGCAGCGTTCGGACAGGGGGCGGCGAGCAGTACTTC. As protein: CASSVRTGGGEQYF.

The V and J genes are TRBV5-4 and TRBJ2-1; TRBD2 matches at 7 bases. The length of the CDR3 is 16 residues. Unmatched junction bases numbered 8, after V lost 0 bases and J lost 5 bases. The germline gives CDR1 SGHNT, CDR2 YYREEE (reference sequence). CDR3 sequence: CASSLASGAKNNEQFF. CDR3 coding DNA: TGTGCCAGCAGCTTGGCGAGCGGGGCTAAAAACAATGAGCAGTTCTTC. The whole variable domain, filled in from reference TRBV5-4 and TRBJ2-1, reads ETGVTQSPTHLIKTRGQQVTLRCSSQSGHNTVSWYQQALGQGPQFIFQYYREEENGRGNFPPRFSGLQFPNYSSELNVNALELDDSALYLCASSLASGAKNNEQFFGPGTRLTVL.

To note about this clone: The same CDR3 also results from other DNA sequences found in this sample. In DNA form, the CDR3 reads TGCAGTGCTAGAAGCGGAAACACCATATATTTT. The encoded protein is CSARSGNTIYF. The chain links TRBV20-1 to TRBJ1-3; D not resolved. The germline V gene encodes CDR1 DFQATT and CDR2 SNEGSKA (reference sequence). Trimming removed 2 bases at V and 4 bases at J, with 3 bases between. This CDR3 region has 11 residues.

This chain's CDR3 is CASSLASDSYYEQYF. The DNA for the CDR3 is TGTGCCAGCAGCTTAGCGTCGGACAGCTACTACGAGCAGTACTTC. The chain recombines TRBV7-6 with TRBJ2-7; TRBD1 is a possible D gene (6 bases). Deletions cut 0 bases from V and 3 bases from J, with 12 bases between. This CDR3 comprises 15 residues. Germline assignment: CDR1 SGHVS and CDR2 FNYEAQ.

The V gene is TRBV5-4, the J gene TRBJ2-1; D is uncertain. Trimming stripped 3 bases from V and 8 bases from J, with 15 bases between. Germline values: CDR1 SGHNT, CDR2 YYREEE (reference sequence). The CDR3 consists of 14 residues. CDR3 region: CASSSGSGSYEQFF. As DNA, the CDR3 is TGTGCCAGCAGCTCTGGGTCTGGTAGCTATGAGCAGTTCTTC. Variable domain in full (rest from reference TRBV5-4 and TRBJ2-1): ETGVTQSPTHLIKTRGQQVTLRCSSQSGHNTVSWYQQALGQGPQFIFQYYREEENGRGNFPPRFSGLQFPNYSSELNVNALELDDSALYLCASSSGSGSYEQFFGPGTRLTVL.

This clone came up once. V gene TRBV19 combines with J gene TRBJ2-3; 10 positions match TRBD1. This CDR3 comprises 17 residues. Trimming took 4 bases from V and 0 from J; bases not matched to a gene: 7. Per germline, CDR1 LNHDA and CDR2 SQIVND (reference sequence). This CDR3 reads CASSNRRTGGSTDTQYF. CDR3 nucleotide sequence: TGTGCCAGTAGTAATCGAAGGACAGGGGGTAGCACAGATACGCAGTATTTT.

The V gene is TRBV5-1, the J gene TRBJ2-2, with 7 bases that match TRBD2. The V gene's germline CDR1 is SGHRS and CDR2 YFSETQ. The CDR3 has 15 amino acids. Trimming took 2 bases from V and 1 from J; bases not matched to a gene: 2. The CDR3 protein is CASSFSGKNTGELFF. The DNA for the CDR3 is TGCGCCAGCAGCTTCAGCGGGAAGAACACCGGGGAGCTGTTTTTT.

The V gene is TRBV19, the J gene TRBJ2-4, with 7 nucleotides matching TRBD2. Germline V gene sequence: CDR1 LNHDA, CDR2 SQIVND (reference sequence). This CDR3 is 13 amino acids long. Trimming cost V 1 base and J 15 bases; bases outside gene matches: 9. As DNA, the CDR3 is TGTGCCAGTAGTATAGGCCTAGCGGAACGACGGTACTTC. Its protein is CASSIGLAERRYF.

This chain links TRBV11-2 with TRBJ2-7, with 7 bases lining up with TRBD2. The CDR3 runs 15 residues. J gave up 3 bases and V 2 bases, and 7 bases lay outside the gene matches. Germline loops: CDR1 SGHAT, CDR2 FQNNGV. For the CDR3, the DNA is TGTGCCAGCAGCTTATCGGGGGAGGGGTACTACGAGCAGTACTTC. It encodes CASSLSGEGYYEQYF.

The chain carries TRBV11-2 and TRBJ2-1, with a tentative D call TRBD1 (5 bases). CDR1 is SGHAT and CDR2 is FQNNGV in the germline V gene. CDR3 length equals 14 residues. V was trimmed by 3 bases and J by 9 bases, leaving 15 bases between them. Here the CDR3 reads CASSLGLLVGEQFF. CDR3 sequence (DNA): TGTGCCAGCAGCTTGGGGCTTTTAGTAGGTGAGCAGTTCTTC. Full variable domain (missing parts from reference TRBV11-2 and TRBJ2-1): EAGVAQSPRYKIIEKRQSVAFWCNPISGHATLYWYQQILGQGPKLLIQFQNNGVVDDSQLPKDRFSAERLKGVDSTLKIQPAKLEDSAVYLCASSLGLLVGEQFFGPGTRLTVL.

This clone appeared a single time. The chain joins TRBV12-3 or TRBV12-4 to TRBJ1-4, with 9 bases fitting TRBD1. The V and J ends lost 5 bases and 7 bases, in that order; junction bases with no gene match: 2. This CDR3 has 13 residues. The CDR3 DNA sequence: TGTGCCAGCAGTGACAGGGGGGTTGAAAAACTGTTTTTT. This gives the protein CASSDRGVEKLFF.

V is TRBV10-1 and J is TRBJ2-2; 8 nucleotides agree with TRBD1. The trim removed 8 bases at V and 7 bases at J, leaving 15 bases unmatched. The length of the CDR3 is 16 residues. Germline CDR1 reads WNHNN; CDR2 reads SYGVQD (reference sequence). The CDR3 nucleotides are TGCGCCAGCCCAGACTCGGACAGGGAGGTCGGCGGGGAGCTGTTTTTT. Translation: CASPDSDREVGGELFF.

This chain connects TRBV29-1 to TRBJ1-6, with D possibly matching TRBD1 (5 bases). V lost 7 bases to trimming and J lost 0 bases, with 13 bases between them. Germline values: CDR1 SQVTM, CDR2 ANQGSEA. This CDR3 has 15 residues. The CDR3 here is CSGRDWSSYNSPLHF. The DNA for the CDR3 is TGCAGCGGGCGGGACTGGAGCTCCTATAATTCACCCCTCCACTTT.

This chain uses TRBV7-2 with TRBJ1-4, with 9 positions matching TRBD1. The CDR3 has 17 residues. After removal of 6 bases from V and 5 bases from J, the junction contained 13 bases not matched to a gene. Germline CDR1 is SGHTA and CDR2 is FQGNSA. CDR3 DNA: TGTGCCAGCAGAAAGGGGACAGGGAGAACTTTCAATGAAAAACTGTTTTTT. This sequence encodes CASRKGTGRTFNEKLFF.

The gene calls are TRBV5-1 and TRBJ1-1, with D uncertain. Germline V gene lookup returns CDR1 SGHRS and CDR2 YFSETQ. The CDR3 has 13 residues. V lost 3 bases and J 0 bases, leaving 6 bases between the germline ends. CDR3 amino acids: CASSSQMNTEAFF. Here the CDR3 DNA reads TGCGCCAGCAGCTCACAGATGAACACTGAAGCTTTCTTT.

This clone occurred a few times. This chain links TRBV5-4 with TRBJ1-2, with TRBD1 identical over 8 bases. CDR1 is SGHNT, CDR2 YYREEE, per germline (reference sequence). Trimming cost V 2 bases and J 7 bases; bases outside gene matches: 16. The CDR3 has 17 residues. The CDR3 region has the DNA TGTGCCAGCAGCTTCTCGACGACAGGGGCTATTGGCCGTGGCTACACCTTC. Its translation is CASSFSTTGAIGRGYTF.

The rearrangement links TRBV7-9 to TRBJ2-3, with 8 positions matching TRBD2. CDR1 and CDR2 from the germline V gene are SEHNR and FQNEAQ (reference sequence). This CDR3 spans 15 amino acids. V lost 5 bases and J lost 3; bases outside the gene matches: 7. The CDR3 sequence: CASSPRVAGTDTQYF. The CDR3 region has the DNA TGTGCCAGCAGCCCCCGAGTAGCGGGGACAGATACGCAGTATTTT.

The rearrangement joins TRBV19 to TRBJ2-7, with D possibly being TRBD2 (5 bases). There are 16 residues in the CDR3. Germline CDR1 reads LNHDA; CDR2 reads SQIVND (reference sequence). V was clipped by 3 bases and J by 4 bases, with 19 bases between them. The CDR3 coding sequence is TGTGCCAGTAGTATCGGTTATAGTGGCCGGGGATACGAGCAGTACTTC. This gives the protein CASSIGYSGRGYEQYF.

CDR3 sequence (DNA): TGCGCCAGCGCGGCAGGGCGTACTAATGAAAAACTGTTTTTT. Protein: CASAAGRTNEKLFF. V is TRBV5-1 and J is TRBJ1-4; a weak D match, TRBD1 (5 bases). The CDR3 is 14 amino acids. Trimming stripped 7 bases from V and 2 bases from J, with 12 bases between. In germline, CDR1 is SGHRS, CDR2 YFSETQ.